The next 24 T cell receptor beta chains were all read from a single sample in a study of identical twins (dated by TCRdb to the mid-2010s). Library prep was done by 5' RACE. Sequencing was performed on an Illumina HiSeq 2000. TCRdb reprocessed the public reads (quality trimming at Q25 with fastp, clone calling with MiXCR) and kept in-frame beta chains. Each CDR3 protein gets just one entry, which takes the most common genes and DNA from the rows behind it. A total of about 890,000 distinct CDR3 sequences appear in this sample, approximately 13% of them only once. About 1.5% of the sample is held by the ten biggest clonotypes. The data also belong to a second study, concerning yellow fever vaccine responses in identical twins.

The sequencing sample was made of PBMCs. These receptors were collected from a woman younger than 30 in good health.

This clonotype appeared a single time. This chain uses TRBV15 with TRBJ1-4; tentative D call: TRBD1 (5 bases). Germline lookup yields CDR1 LNHNV and CDR2 YYDKDF (reference sequence). The length of the CDR3 is 16 residues. Deletions cut 1 base from V and 6 bases from J, with 15 bases between. CDR3 in amino acids: CATSRGLRGFHEKLFF. As DNA, the CDR3 is TGTGCCACCAGCAGAGGTTTACGGGGGTTTCATGAAAAACTGTTTTTT.

The V call is TRBV4-1, the J call TRBJ2-1; D possibly corresponds to TRBD2 (6 bases). Trimming pared 1 base from V and 4 bases from J, leaving 17 bases between. CDR1 and CDR2 (germline): MGHRA, YSYEKL. The CDR3 consists of 17 residues. The CDR3 bases are TGCGCCAGCAGCCAAGGGAGGGCCTGGGGGAAATACAATGAGCAGTTCTTC. Protein product: CASSQGRAWGKYNEQFF.

The genes are TRBV6-1 and TRBJ2-1; a weak D match, TRBD2 (6 bases). The ends were cut back, 6 bases at V and 6 bases at J, with 21 bases in the middle. The CDR3 is 16 amino acids. The germline CDR1 and CDR2 sequences are MNHNS and SASEGT. Written as DNA, the CDR3 is TGTGCCAGCAGGGAGGGACGGCCGCGCGGGATCAATGAGCAGTTCTTC. It specifies CASREGRPRGINEQFF.

The sample holds a few counts of this clonotype. V usage is TRBV4-1 and J usage is TRBJ1-1, with a weak D call TRBD1 (6 bases). The CDR3 length is 15 residues. The germline V gene has CDR1 MGHRA and CDR2 YSYEKL. The V and J ends lost 0 bases and 7 bases respectively, with 15 bases between them. CDR3 bases: TGCGCCAGCAGCCAAGATGGACAGCGCTTAATTGAAGCTTTCTTT. Its protein is CASSQDGQRLIEAFF.

This clonotype was recorded a few times. The chain has TRBV6-6 and TRBJ1-1; D not certain. V was shortened by 6 bases and J by 11 bases, with 16 bases between the two germline ends. The CDR3 totals 12 residues. Germline CDR1 and CDR2: MNHNY and SVGAGI (reference sequence). CDR3 protein: CASRLGIREAFF. CDR3 nucleotides: TGTGCCAGCAGGTTAGGGATTCGGGAGGCTTTCTTT.

A few counts support this clonotype. The V gene is TRBV29-1, the J gene TRBJ2-1; 9 bases fit TRBD1. The CDR3 runs to 16 residues. V trimming: 0 bases; J trimming: 1 base; junction bases outside the gene matches: 4. In germline, CDR1 is SQVTM, CDR2 ANQGSEA. CDR3 DNA sequence: TGCAGCGTTGAAGATCTGGGACAGGGATCCTACAATGAGCAGTTCTTC. Translating it yields CSVEDLGQGSYNEQFF.

This clonotype was counted ten times or more. This sequence joins TRBV5-1 and TRBJ2-1, with TRBD2 matching over 10 bases. J gave up 14 bases and V 0 bases, and 8 bases lay outside the gene matches. The germline CDR1 and CDR2 sequences are SGHRS and YFSETQ. This CDR3 spans 14 amino acids. The CDR3 DNA is TGCGCCAGCAGCTTGGGGCTAGCGGGAGTACGGGAGTTCTTC. Translating gives CASSLGLAGVREFF.

The table lists this clonotype with a few counts. A junction end diverges from the germline sequence, so it may reflect a read error. CDR3 coding DNA: TGCGCCAGCAGCTATCAGGACTCTGGAAACATCATATATTTT. It translates to CASSYQDSGNIIYF. The genes are TRBV5-1 and TRBJ1-3, with no clear D. Germline V CDR1 and CDR2: SGHRS, YFSETQ. The CDR3 sequence is 14 residues long.

This clonotype was seen a few times. V is TRBV2 and J is TRBJ2-7, with 12 bases identical to TRBD2. Germline CDR1 SNHLY, CDR2 FYNNEI. This CDR3 is built from 15 residues. V lost 5 bases to trimming and J lost 3 bases; unmatched junction nucleotides: 5. The CDR3 protein is CASSRLAGDFYEQYV. CDR3 in DNA: TGTGCCAGCAGTCGACTAGCGGGGGACTTCTACGAGCAGTACGTC.

This chain connects TRBV18 to TRBJ2-2, with TRBD2 identical over 9 bases. The CDR3 has 15 residues. CDR1 is KGHSH, CDR2 LQKENI, per germline. V shed 5 bases, J shed 5 bases, and the junction held 6 bases outside the gene matches. CDR3 bases: TGTGCCAGCTCAACTTCTAGCGGGGATACCGGGGAGCTGTTTTTT. Its protein is CASSTSSGDTGELFF.

This clonotype was picked up a small number of times. The chain couples TRBV2 to TRBJ2-3; perhaps TRBD1 as D (5 bases). The CDR3 covers 15 residues. Trimming removed 4 bases from V and 1 base from J, with 12 bases in between. The germline gives CDR1 SNHLY, CDR2 FYNNEI. This CDR3 is CASSVGQGRTDTQYF. CDR3 in DNA: TGTGCCAGCAGTGTGGGCCAGGGCCGCACAGATACGCAGTATTTT.

The rearrangement joins TRBV6-1 to TRBJ1-2; D not certain. Per germline, CDR1 MNHNS and CDR2 SASEGT. The CDR3 consists of 14 residues. V was clipped by 2 bases and J by 9 bases, with 16 bases between them. The CDR3 spells CASSENGRQSSYTF. The CDR3 DNA is TGTGCCAGCAGTGAAAATGGTCGTCAGTCCAGCTACACCTTC.

This chain connects TRBV7-6 to TRBJ2-2; D is unresolved. Germline lookup yields CDR1 SGHVS and CDR2 FNYEAQ. V lost 2 bases to trimming and J lost 5 bases, with 15 bases between them. The CDR3 spans 16 residues. The CDR3 coding sequence is TGTGCCAGCAGCTTACTATCGACCCCTGGGACCGGGGAGCTGTTTTTT. Protein product: CASSLLSTPGTGELFF. Filled out from reference TRBV7-6 and TRBJ2-2, the complete variable domain reads GAGVSQSPRYKVTKRGQDVALRCDPISGHVSLYWYRQALGQGPEFLTYFNYEAQQDKSGLPNDRFSAERPEGSISTLTIQRTEQRDSAMYRCASSLLSTPGTGELFFGEGSRLTVL.

V and J are TRBV4-1 and TRBJ2-6; 7 bases fit TRBD1. Germline CDR1 MGHRA, CDR2 YSYEKL. This CDR3 spans 14 amino acids. Trimming took 7 bases from V and 2 from J; bases not matched to a gene: 2. The CDR3 region has the DNA TGCGCCAGCAAAGACAGGGCTGGGGCCAACGTCCTGACTTTC. This encodes CASKDRAGANVLTF.

The chain combines TRBV5-1 with TRBJ2-7, with 11 nucleotides matching TRBD1. The J segment lost 6 bases and the V segment lost 3 bases, leaving 8 bases of the junction unmatched. Germline V gene data show CDR1 as SGHRS and CDR2 as YFSETQ. The CDR3 consists of 15 residues. The CDR3 spells CASSSLGDRGAEQYF. As DNA, the CDR3 is TGCGCCAGCAGCTCCCTGGGGGACAGGGGGGCCGAGCAGTACTTC.

The chain couples TRBV24-1 to TRBJ1-1, with D perhaps matching TRBD1 (5 bases). The V gene lost 3 bases and the J gene lost 2 bases, with 6 bases spanning the gap. Germline V gene lookup returns CDR1 KGHDR and CDR2 SFDVKD. This CDR3 spans 13 amino acids. The CDR3 DNA sequence: TGTGCCACCAGTGATGGGACCAACACTGAAGCTTTCTTT. Translated, it gives CATSDGTNTEAFF.

This clonotype was recorded many times. The chain recombines TRBV29-1 with TRBJ1-1; 7 nucleotides agree with TRBD1. Looked up from germline, CDR1 is SQVTM and CDR2 is ANQGSEA. V shed 7 bases, J shed 9 bases, and the junction held 5 bases outside the gene matches. CDR3 length: 10 amino acids. CDR3 coding DNA: TGCAGCGGCTACAGGGGACAAGCTTTCTTT. This encodes CSGYRGQAFF.

This clonotype has more than one count but fewer than ten. This chain connects TRBV19 to TRBJ2-1; D call uncertain. Germline CDR1 reads LNHDA; CDR2 reads SQIVND (reference sequence). This CDR3 contains 12 residues. Deletions cut 7 bases from V and 0 bases from J, with 4 bases between. CDR3 sequence: CASKDSYNEQFF. The CDR3 region has the DNA TGTGCCAGTAAAGACTCCTACAATGAGCAGTTCTTC.

Only one count was recorded for this clonotype. This chain links TRBV20-1 with TRBJ2-5, with D unresolved. Trimming removed 6 bases from V and 1 base from J, with 12 bases in between. CDR1 is DFQATT, CDR2 SNEGSKA, per germline (reference sequence). The CDR3 consists of 13 residues. The CDR3 region is CSALAGPQETQYF. In DNA form, the CDR3 reads TGCAGTGCCCTGGCAGGACCCCAAGAGACCCAGTACTTC.

This clonotype occurred a few times. The chain is built from TRBV27 and TRBJ2-1; tentatively, D is TRBD2 (5 bases). The CDR3 runs to 14 residues. The V gene's germline CDR1 is MNHEY and CDR2 SMNVEV (reference sequence). V lost 0 bases and J lost 9, with 12 bases in between. The DNA of the CDR3 is TGTGCCAGCAGTTTATCGGGGAGTGGGGTTGAGCAGTTCTTC. This gives the protein CASSLSGSGVEQFF.

This sequence joins TRBV29-1 and TRBJ2-7, with 7 bases identical to TRBD2. The germline gives CDR1 SQVTM, CDR2 ANQGSEA. Unmatched junction bases numbered 8, after V lost 6 bases and J lost 3 bases. The CDR3 covers 13 residues. The CDR3 loop is CSVAGTTGYEQYF. CDR3 bases: TGCAGCGTCGCCGGGACTACCGGCTACGAGCAGTACTTC.

In its sample, this clonotype was seen a few times. The gene calls are TRBV5-1 and TRBJ2-3; no reliable D call. Germline V gives CDR1 SGHRS, CDR2 YFSETQ. Trimming shortened V by 2 bases and J by 2 bases, and 6 bases separated the two germline ends. CDR3 length equals 13 residues. The CDR3 loop is CASSFTVTDTQYF. The CDR3 nucleotides read TGCGCCAGCAGCTTCACGGTCACAGATACGCAGTATTTT.

The V gene is TRBV6-1, the J gene TRBJ1-6, with D perhaps matching TRBD1 (5 bases). Trimming shortened V by 6 bases and J by 10 bases, and 13 bases separated the two germline ends. The CDR3 is made up of 13 amino acids. Germline V lookup: CDR1 MNHNS, CDR2 SASEGT. For the CDR3, the DNA is TGTGCCAGCAGCCGGGACCAGGGATCACCCCTCCACTTT. It translates to CASSRDQGSPLHF.

The V call is TRBV7-1, the J call TRBJ2-3, with TRBD2 matching 13 bases. TRBV7-1 is recorded as an ORF, its role being uncertain. V lost 5 bases to trimming and J lost 2 bases; unmatched junction nucleotides: 7. The CDR3 extends over 17 amino acids. The CDR3 is CASSQLGLAGNTDTQYF. The CDR3, as DNA: TGTGCCAGCAGCCAGCTGGGACTAGCGGGGAACACAGATACGCAGTATTTT.